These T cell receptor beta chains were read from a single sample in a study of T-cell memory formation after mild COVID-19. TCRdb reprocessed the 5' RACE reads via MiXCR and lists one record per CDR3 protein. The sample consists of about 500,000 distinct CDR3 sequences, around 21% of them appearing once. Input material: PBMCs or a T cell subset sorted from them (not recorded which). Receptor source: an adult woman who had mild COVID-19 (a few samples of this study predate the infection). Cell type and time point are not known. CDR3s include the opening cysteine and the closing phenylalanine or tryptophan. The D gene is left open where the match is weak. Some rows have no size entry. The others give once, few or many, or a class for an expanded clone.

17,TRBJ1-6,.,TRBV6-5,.,CASTPSKTFYPNSPLHF,TGTGCCAGCACTCCTTCGAAGACCTTTTATCCCAATTCACCCCTCCACTTT
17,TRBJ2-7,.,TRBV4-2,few,CASSQDVAETSGYEQYF,TGTGCCAGCAGCCAAGACGTCGCGGAAACTAGTGGGTACGAGCAGTACTTC
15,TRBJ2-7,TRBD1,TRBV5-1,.,CASWTGGAEDHEQYF,TGCGCCAGCTGGACAGGGGGCGCCGAGGACCACGAGCAGTACTTC
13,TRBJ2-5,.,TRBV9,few,CASSVMTEETQYF,TGTGCCAGCAGCGTAATGACAGAAGAGACCCAGTACTTC
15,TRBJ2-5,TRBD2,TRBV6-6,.,CASSLNSGGAETQYF,TGTGCCAGCAGTTTGAATAGCGGGGGGGCGGAGACCCAGTACTTC
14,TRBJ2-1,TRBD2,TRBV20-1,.,CSAVSLAGVFEQFF,TGCAGTGCTGTATCGCTAGCGGGGGTATTCGAGCAGTTCTTC
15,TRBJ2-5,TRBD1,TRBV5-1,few,CASSFGTAYQETQYF,TGCGCCAGCAGCTTCGGGACAGCATACCAAGAGACCCAGTACTTC
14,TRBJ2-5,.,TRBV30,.,CAWSKVDSRETQYF,TGTGCCTGGAGTAAAGTGGACTCAAGAGAGACCCAGTACTTC
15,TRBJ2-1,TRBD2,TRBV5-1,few,CASGTLAGVGNEQFF,TGCGCCAGCGGTACCTTAGCGGGAGTGGGAAATGAGCAGTTCTTC
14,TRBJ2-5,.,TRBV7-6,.,CASSLSGELETQYF,TGTGCCAGCAGCTTGAGCGGCGAACTGGAGACCCAGTACTTC
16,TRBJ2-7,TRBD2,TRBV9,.,CASSVGLAGATYEQYF,TGTGCCAGCAGCGTAGGACTAGCGGGGGCCACCTACGAGCAGTACTTC
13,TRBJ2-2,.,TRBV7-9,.,CASSLLVAGELFF,TGTGCCAGCAGCCTACTCGTCGCCGGGGAGCTGTTTTTT
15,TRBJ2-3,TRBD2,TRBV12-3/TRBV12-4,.,CASSLRLAGGDTQYF,TGTGCCAGCAGTTTGAGACTAGCGGGGGGGGATACGCAGTATTTT
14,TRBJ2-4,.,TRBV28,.,CASSRGDVEDIQYF,TGTGCCAGCAGCCGTGGGGATGTAGAAGACATTCAGTACTTC
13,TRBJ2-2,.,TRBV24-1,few,CATSITATGELFF,TGTGCCACCAGTATTACAGCGACCGGGGAGCTGTTTTTT
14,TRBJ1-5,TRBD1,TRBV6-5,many,CASSRTGTNQPQHF,TGTGCCAGCAGTAGGACAGGGACCAATCAGCCCCAGCATTTT
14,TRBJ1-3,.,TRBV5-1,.,CASSSGDSGNTIYF,TGCGCCAGCAGCTCAGGAGACTCTGGAAACACCATATATTTT
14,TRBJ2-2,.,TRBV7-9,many,CASSAAGNTGELFF,TGTGCCAGCAGTGCGGCGGGGAACACCGGGGAGCTGTTTTTT
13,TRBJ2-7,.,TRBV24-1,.,CATSDPRRPEQYF,TGTGCCACCAGTGATCCGCGGCGCCCCGAGCAGTACTTC
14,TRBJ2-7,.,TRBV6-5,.,CASSYSSENYEQYF,TGTGCCAGCAGTTACTCTAGTGAGAACTACGAGCAGTACTTC
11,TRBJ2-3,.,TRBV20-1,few,CSVPQRDTQYF,TGCAGCGTACCCCAGCGAGATACGCAGTATTTT
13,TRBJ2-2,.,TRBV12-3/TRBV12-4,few,CASSFVGPGELFF,TGTGCCAGCAGTTTTGTGGGGCCCGGGGAGCTGTTTTTT
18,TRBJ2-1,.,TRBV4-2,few,CASSQDSSIGPSGNEQFF,TGTGCCAGCAGCCAAGATTCTTCGATAGGACCCTCGGGCAATGAGCAGTTCTTC
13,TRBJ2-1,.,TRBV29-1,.,CSVRVSGNNEQFF,TGCAGCGTTCGGGTATCCGGCAACAATGAGCAGTTCTTC
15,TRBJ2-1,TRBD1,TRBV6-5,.,CASSADRGLYNEQFF,TGTGCCAGCAGCGCGGACAGGGGCTTGTACAATGAGCAGTTCTTC
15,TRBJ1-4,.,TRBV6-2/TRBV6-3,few,CASSSRVGTNEKLFF,TGTGCCAGCAGTTCCAGGGTTGGAACTAATGAAAAACTGTTTTTT
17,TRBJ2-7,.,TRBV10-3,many,CAISEWWDQVGSYEQYF,TGTGCCATCAGTGAGTGGTGGGACCAGGTGGGCTCCTACGAGCAGTACTTC
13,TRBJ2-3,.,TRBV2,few,CASSEAWSDTQYF,TGTGCCAGCAGTGAAGCGTGGTCAGATACGCAGTATTTT
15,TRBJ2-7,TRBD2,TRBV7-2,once,CASSPQGSGRPPQVF,TGTGCCAGCAGCCCGCAGGGGAGCGGGAGGCCCCCCCAGGTATTC
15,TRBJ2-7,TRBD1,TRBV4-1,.,CASSQGDNRGYEQYF,TGCGCCAGCAGCCAAGGCGATAACAGGGGCTACGAGCAGTACTTC
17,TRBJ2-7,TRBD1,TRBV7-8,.,CASSPTTGTGGSYEQYF,TGTGCCAGCAGTCCAACAACCGGGACAGGGGGTTCCTACGAGCAGTACTTC
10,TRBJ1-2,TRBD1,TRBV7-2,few,CASSLSTGVF,TGTGCCAGCAGCTTATCGACAGGGGTCTTC
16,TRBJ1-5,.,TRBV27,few,CASSPFSGLSNQPQHF,TGTGCCAGCAGTCCCTTTTCGGGGTTGAGCAATCAGCCCCAGCATTTT
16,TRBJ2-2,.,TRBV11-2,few,CASTLPSRGVPGELFF,TGTGCCAGCACCCTCCCAAGCAGGGGGGTTCCCGGGGAGCTGTTTTTT
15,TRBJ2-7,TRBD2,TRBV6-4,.,CASSDQTSGGNEQYF,TGTGCCAGCAGTGACCAGACTAGCGGGGGAAACGAGCAGTACTTC
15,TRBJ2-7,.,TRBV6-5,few,CASSYLAQGLYEQYF,TGTGCCAGCAGTTACCTAGCTCAGGGCTTGTACGAGCAGTACTTC
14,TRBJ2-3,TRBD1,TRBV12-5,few,CASGQETGAYTQYF,TGTGCTAGTGGCCAGGAGACAGGGGCATATACGCAGTATTTT
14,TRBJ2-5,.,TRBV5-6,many,CASSLAQVRGTQYF,TGTGCCAGCAGCTTAGCACAGGTCCGGGGGACCCAGTACTTC
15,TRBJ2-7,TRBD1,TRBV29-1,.,CSVEERQGAGYEQYF,TGCAGCGTTGAAGAGAGACAGGGGGCAGGGTACGAGCAGTACTTC
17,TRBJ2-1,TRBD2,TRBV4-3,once,CASSQDQASGLYNEQFF,TGCGCCAGCAGCCAAGACCAGGCTAGCGGGCTCTACAATGAGCAGTTCTTC
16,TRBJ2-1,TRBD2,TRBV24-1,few,CATSDFGLAGSNEQFF,TGTGCCACCAGTGATTTCGGACTAGCGGGATCAAATGAGCAGTTCTTC
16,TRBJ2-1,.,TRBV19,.,CASSISPGSSYNEQFF,TGTGCCAGTAGTATAAGTCCGGGATCTTCCTACAATGAGCAGTTCTTC
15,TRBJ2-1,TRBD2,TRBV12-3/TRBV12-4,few,CASSSLREGQVRQFF,TGTGCCAGCAGTTCTTTGCGGGAGGGCCAGGTTAGGCAGTTCTTC
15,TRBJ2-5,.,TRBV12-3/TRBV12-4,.,CASSFRRKDQETQYF,TGTGCCAGCAGTTTTCGGCGGAAGGACCAAGAGACCCAGTACTTC